This TCR beta chain was obtained from a study of identical twins. This clonotype turned up a few times. V lost 3 bases and J lost 6; bases outside the gene matches: 6. Germline V CDR1 and CDR2: MNHNS, SASEGT. This CDR3 has 15 residues. A universal primer site came from template switching; cDNA carried unique molecular identifiers. TCRdb re-called the 5' RACE reads through MiXCR, storing one row per CDR3 protein. The table records around 230,000 distinct CDR3 sequences, 5% to 7% of them present only once. The data were also submitted as part of a second study, on T cells expressing NK-cell markers. That study adds: With an anti-gamma-delta TCR antibody, sorting in several experiments was kept to alpha-beta TCR T cells. These clonotypes additionally ranked first within the CD3+CD56-NKG2C+ fraction of four donors. There remained a lack of clarity about HCMV specificity of expanded NKG2C+ T cell clones.

This TCR came from a woman between 18 and 29 years old in good health. The rearrangement joins TRBV6-1 to TRBJ2-1; TRBD2 matches 9 bases. Sequenced input: CD8+ T cells sorted from blood. Here the CDR3 reads CASSETGLAGNEQFF. The CDR3 DNA is TGTGCCAGCAGTGAGACGGGACTAGCTGGCAATGAGCAGTTCTTC.